These 22 T cell receptor beta chains were sequenced from one sample in a study of CD8+CD57+ T cells in acquired aplastic anemia (dated by TCRdb to about 2018). Sequencing relied on an Illumina HiSeq 2000. Genomic DNA served as template for TCR beta VDJ combination and CDR3 sequence profiling. TCRdb reprocessed the public reads (quality trimming at Q25 with fastp, clone calling with MiXCR) and kept in-frame beta chains. Identical CDR3 protein sequences are pooled into one entry, listed with their most common genes and DNA. The sample includes roughly 160,000 distinct CDR3 sequences, with about 45% observed a single time. The biggest ten clones account for around 3% of the sample. Flow cytometry had shown CD8+CD57+ cell expansion in the patients selected for sequencing. Sample: sorted CD4+, CD8+, or CD8+CD57+ T cells (not recorded which) from PBMCs. The receptors shown here come from a human donor with aplastic anemia.

The V call is TRBV9, the J call TRBJ2-5; D gene ambiguous. CDR1 is SGDLS and CDR2 is YYNGEE in the germline V gene. The CDR3 sequence is 12 residues long. Trimming left V 2 bases short and J 5 bases short, with 7 bases between. CDR3: CASSVQEETQYF. The CDR3, as DNA: TGTGCCAGCAGCGTTCAGGAGGAGACCCAGTACTTC. The entire variable domain, with the rest obtained from reference TRBV9 and TRBJ2-5, is as follows: DSGVTQTPKHLITATGQRVTLRCSPRSGDLSVYWYQQSLDQGLQFLIQYYNGEERAKGNILERFSAQQFPDLHSELNLSSLELGDSALYFCASSVQEETQYFGPGTRLLVL.

This clonotype has ten or more counts. At one boundary the junction diverges from the germline segment, which might be a read error. The gene calls are TRBV7-9 and TRBJ2-5; a possible D gene is TRBD1 (5 bases). The CDR3 is 12 amino acids. Germline lookup yields CDR1 SEHNR and CDR2 FQNEAQ (reference sequence). The CDR3 loop is CASSLGQETQYF. The CDR3 DNA reads as TGCGCCAGCAGCTTGGGGCAGGAGACCCAGTACTTC.

The rearrangement uses TRBV10-3 and TRBJ1-5; TRBD1 agrees at 7 bases. The CDR3 covers 13 residues. Unmatched junction bases numbered 4, after V lost 4 bases and J lost 7 bases. Germline values: CDR1 ENHRY, CDR2 SYGVKD. This chain's CDR3 is CAISGQGGQPQHF. CDR3 DNA sequence: TGTGCCATCAGTGGACAGGGAGGGCAGCCCCAGCATTTT.

The rearrangement links TRBV19 to TRBJ2-2, with 8 nucleotides matching TRBD1. Per the germline V gene, CDR1 is LNHDA and CDR2 is SQIVND (reference sequence). The CDR3 contains 18 residues. The trim removed 6 bases at V and 3 bases at J, leaving 15 bases unmatched. The CDR3 DNA sequence: TGTGCCAGTAGACCCCGGACAGGGTTTGGGGCTGACACCGGGGAGCTGTTTTTT. It specifies CASRPRTGFGADTGELFF.

This clonotype was detected only once. A much larger clone is a single base away; this may be a read error. The chain couples TRBV19 to TRBJ2-2; TRBD2 matches at 8 bases. The CDR3 is 14 amino acids. The germline CDR1 and CDR2 sequences are LNHDA and SQIVND (reference sequence). The CDR3 here is CASNLDPEAGGLFF. The CDR3 DNA sequence: TGTGCCAGTAATCTGGACCCCGAGGCGGGGGGGCTGTTTTTT.

The chain couples TRBV12-5 to TRBJ1-1, with a weak D call TRBD1 (5 bases). CDR1 and CDR2 from the germline V gene are LGHNT and FRNRAP. The V gene lost 1 base and the J gene lost 3 bases, with 18 bases spanning the gap. This CDR3 comprises 17 residues. DNA of the CDR3: TGTGCTAGTGGTTTGGGGAAACGACAGTTCTTGGACACTGAAGCTTTCTTT. Translating gives CASGLGKRQFLDTEAFF. The full variable domain, with the rest looked up from reference TRBV12-5 and TRBJ1-1, is DARVTQTPRHKVTEMGQEVTMRCQPILGHNTVFWYRQTMMQGLELLAYFRNRAPLDDSGMPKDRFSAEMPDATLATLKIQPSEPRDSAVYFCASGLGKRQFLDTEAFFGQGTRLTVV.

This clonotype was recorded a few times. This chain links TRBV28 with TRBJ1-2; 9 nucleotides match TRBD1. Trimming at V came to 5 bases and at J to 0 bases, leaving 7 bases not matched to a gene. From germline, CDR1 is MDHEN and CDR2 SYDVKM. The CDR3 has 16 residues. The CDR3 nucleotides are TGTGCCAGCAGTCCCGGGACAGGGAAAGCTAACTATGGCTACACCTTC. The encoded protein is CASSPGTGKANYGYTF.

V is TRBV18 and J is TRBJ1-2; 9 nucleotides align to TRBD1. Germline V CDR1 and CDR2: KGHSH, LQKENI. The CDR3 is 13 residues long. V gave up 2 bases and J gave up 6 bases; unmatched junction bases: 1. CDR3 DNA: TGTGCCAGCTCACCAAGGACAGGGGATGGCTACACCTTC. Translated: CASSPRTGDGYTF.

This clonotype has just a few counts. This chain connects TRBV6-2 or TRBV6-3 to TRBJ1-5, with D unclear. Deletions cut 8 bases from V and 6 bases from J, with 11 bases between. This CDR3 contains 12 residues. Germline V gene data show CDR1 as MNHEY and CDR2 as SVGEGT. Here the CDR3 reads CASARTSQPQHF. The CDR3 DNA follows: TGTGCCAGCGCCAGGACGAGTCAGCCCCAGCATTTT.

This rearrangement joins TRBV3-1 to TRBJ1-2; D is unresolved. V shed 0 bases and J shed 5 bases, with 13 bases lying between them. The CDR3 loop spans 15 amino acids. Germline values: CDR1 LGHDT, CDR2 YNNKEL (reference sequence). CDR3 coding DNA: TGTGCCAGCAGCCAAGATCCGGGGTCTCCGTATGGCTACACCTTC. Translated, it gives CASSQDPGSPYGYTF.

This rearrangement joins TRBV7-2 to TRBJ2-1; no reliable D call. Trimming cost V 0 bases and J 4 bases, with 10 bases left between them. This CDR3 has 15 residues. Per the germline V gene, CDR1 is SGHTA and CDR2 is FQGNSA. The CDR3 nucleotides are TGTGCCAGCAGCTTAGCAGGCCTGAGGTACAATGAGCAGTTCTTC. Residues: CASSLAGLRYNEQFF.

This chain uses TRBV30 with TRBJ2-3; 11 positions agree with TRBD2. Germline CDR1 GTSNPN, CDR2 SVGIG (reference sequence). This CDR3 has 15 residues. V was clipped by 1 base and J by 4 bases; unmatched bases: 4. CDR3 amino acids: CAWSGTSGPSDTQYF. Written as DNA, the CDR3 is TGTGCCTGGAGTGGGACTAGCGGGCCATCAGATACGCAGTATTTT.

There are many counts of this clonotype. V gene TRBV7-9 combines with J gene TRBJ2-5; maybe TRBD1 (6 bases). From germline, CDR1 is SEHNR and CDR2 FQNEAQ (reference sequence). The CDR3 sequence is 14 residues long. The V and J ends lost 5 bases and 4 bases respectively, with 14 bases between them. CDR3 loop: CASSQGSYRETQYF. CDR3 nucleotides: TGTGCCAGCAGCCAGGGGTCCTATCGAGAGACCCAGTACTTC.

This CDR3 is CASSSVDRGDGDTQYF. CDR3 DNA: TGTGCCAGCAGCTCCGTCGACAGGGGAGATGGAGATACGCAGTATTTT. The chain has TRBV3-1 and TRBJ2-3; TRBD1 aligns across 8 bases. Looked up from germline, CDR1 is LGHDT and CDR2 is YNNKEL (reference sequence). The CDR3 has 16 residues. J lost 5 bases, V lost 5 bases, and 12 bases had no gene match.

This clonotype was seen repeatedly, ten times or more. The chain recombines TRBV5-1 with TRBJ2-3, with D perhaps being TRBD1 or TRBD2 (5 bases each). The CDR3 loop spans 15 amino acids. Germline V gene data show CDR1 as SGHRS and CDR2 as YFSETQ. The V and J ends lost 4 bases and 4 bases respectively, with 16 bases between them. CDR3 DNA: TGCGCCAGCAGCCCCGTGGGGGAGCCCCCAGATACGCAGTATTTT. This gives the protein CASSPVGEPPDTQYF.

This clonotype was detected many times. The chain is built from TRBV6-1 and TRBJ1-6; D gene unclear. V dropped 6 bases and J dropped 8 bases, with 8 bases sitting between them. Looked up from germline, CDR1 is MNHNS and CDR2 is SASEGT. CDR3 length: 12 amino acids. The CDR3 protein is CASRDGDSPLHF. In DNA, the CDR3 is TGTGCCAGCAGGGACGGGGATTCACCCCTCCACTTT.

The V and J genes are TRBV24-1 and TRBJ1-1, with D uncertain. The V end lost 4 bases, the J end lost 7 bases, and 12 bases lay between the germline ends. Germline CDR1 and CDR2: KGHDR and SFDVKD. The CDR3 extends over 13 amino acids. The CDR3 bases are TGTGCCACCAGTGAAGGAGGGAAATATGAAGCTTTCTTT. Translating it yields CATSEGGKYEAFF.

The chain has TRBV10-3 and TRBJ2-7, with a tentative D call TRBD2 (6 bases). The V end was cut by 10 bases, the J end by 5 bases, with 18 bases between. Germline assignment: CDR1 ENHRY and CDR2 SYGVKD. The CDR3 is made up of 13 amino acids. The CDR3 DNA is TGTGCCACCACTAGCCAGCCGGAGGACGAGCAGTACTTC. It is translated as CATTSQPEDEQYF.

This clonotype was observed at least ten times. The chain joins TRBV5-4 to TRBJ2-2; no firm D call. The germline gives CDR1 SGHNT, CDR2 YYREEE (reference sequence). The CDR3 is made up of 16 amino acids. V was cut by 1 base and J by 5 bases, with 15 bases left in between. The CDR3 spells CASSLFPGSRTGELFF. As DNA, the CDR3 is TGTGCCAGCAGCTTGTTCCCGGGCTCAAGGACCGGGGAGCTGTTTTTT. The whole variable domain, filled in from reference TRBV5-4 and TRBJ2-2, reads ETGVTQSPTHLIKTRGQQVTLRCSSQSGHNTVSWYQQALGQGPQFIFQYYREEENGRGNFPPRFSGLQFPNYSSELNVNALELDDSALYLCASSLFPGSRTGELFFGEGSRLTVL.

The rearrangement uses TRBV15 and TRBJ2-5, with TRBD2 matching over 11 bases. J lost 5 bases, V lost 2 bases, and 4 bases had no gene match. Germline V lookup: CDR1 LNHNV, CDR2 YYDKDF (reference sequence). This CDR3 has 15 residues. The CDR3 protein is CATSRPLAGGETQYF. The CDR3 bases are TGTGCCACCAGCAGACCCCTAGCGGGAGGCGAGACCCAGTACTTC.

This clonotype was recorded at least ten times. The chain has TRBV6-1 and TRBJ1-5; D gene uncertain. Germline CDR1 and CDR2: MNHNS and SASEGT. The CDR3 has 13 residues. The V end was cut by 6 bases, the J end by 6 bases, with 12 bases between. The CDR3: CASRQRAVQPQHF. CDR3 coding DNA: TGTGCCAGCAGGCAAAGGGCTGTTCAGCCCCAGCATTTT.

There are a few counts of this clonotype. The chain is built from TRBV6-1 and TRBJ1-2; 7 bases line up with TRBD1. J was trimmed by 4 bases and V by 2 bases; bases with no gene match: 7. The CDR3 spans 15 residues. The germline V gene has CDR1 MNHNS and CDR2 SASEGT. CDR3 residues: CASSERAPGGYGYTF. CDR3 DNA sequence: TGTGCCAGCAGTGAACGCGCTCCAGGGGGCTATGGCTACACCTTC.